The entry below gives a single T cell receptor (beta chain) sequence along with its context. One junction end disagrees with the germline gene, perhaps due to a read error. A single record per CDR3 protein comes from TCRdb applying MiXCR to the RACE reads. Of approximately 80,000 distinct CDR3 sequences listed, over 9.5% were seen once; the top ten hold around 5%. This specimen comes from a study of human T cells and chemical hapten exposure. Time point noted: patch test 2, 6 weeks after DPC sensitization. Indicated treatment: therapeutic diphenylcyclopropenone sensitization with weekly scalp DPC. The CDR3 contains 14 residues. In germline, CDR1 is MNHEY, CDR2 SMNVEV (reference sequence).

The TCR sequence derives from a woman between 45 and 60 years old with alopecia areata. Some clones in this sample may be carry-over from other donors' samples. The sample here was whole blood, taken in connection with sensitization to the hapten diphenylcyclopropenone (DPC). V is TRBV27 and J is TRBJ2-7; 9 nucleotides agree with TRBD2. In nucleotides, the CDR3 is TGTGCCAGCGCGGGGGGGAGGAGCTCCTTCGAGCAGTACTTC. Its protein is CASAGGRSSFEQYF.